These 7 T cell receptor beta chains share one sample of origin, sequenced in a study of persistence of HIV-infected CD4 T cells. Their antigens are not known. The immunoSEQ assay was version 4, run in survey mode. Only in-frame clones appear in the TCRdb table, and some are missing; sequencing was by immunoSEQ multiplex PCR. The table lists 37,000 or so clones, 80% of them singletons. Lysates of CMV-infected fibroblasts at around 10 ug/mL stimulated these cells. CD40L/CD69 double-negative CD45RO-high memory CD4+ T cells were collected. The specimen was CD4+ T cells sorted from PBMCs after approximately 20-hour stimulation, collected from a patient who received antiretroviral therapy. The receptors come from an adult man with HIV who was CMV-seropositive.

In its sample, this clone was seen once. V and J are TRBV9 and TRBJ1-6, with TRBD1 identical over 10 bases. The CDR3 runs to 16 residues. The germline V gene has CDR1 SGDLS and CDR2 YYNGEE. The J segment lost 5 bases and the V segment lost 4 bases, leaving 6 bases of the junction unmatched. The CDR3 DNA sequence: TGTGCCAGCAGCCGCTCGGACAGGGGGAATAATTCACCCCTCCACTTT. Translating it yields CASSRSDRGNNSPLHF.

The chain couples TRBV11-1 to TRBJ1-2; TRBD1 matches 7 bases. The CDR3 is made up of 14 amino acids. The junction had 7 bases not matched to a gene; V was cut back by 7 bases and J by 2 bases. CDR1 and CDR2 from the germline V gene are SGHAT and FQDESV (reference sequence). CDR3 bases: TGTGCCAGCAATCCTAGGGGGCAAAACTATGGCTACACCTTC. It codes for CASNPRGQNYGYTF.

This clone was recorded only once. The chain employs TRBV28 and TRBJ2-4, with D possibly matching TRBD1 (5 bases). Germline V lookup: CDR1 MDHEN, CDR2 SYDVKM. The V end was cut by 7 bases, the J end by 5 bases, with 15 bases between. The CDR3 runs to 14 residues. The CDR3 region is CASKSRQGQNIQYF. For the CDR3, the DNA is TGTGCCAGCAAAAGCAGGCAGGGCCAAAACATTCAGTACTTC.

The rearrangement uses TRBV4-2 and TRBJ2-3; 13 nucleotides align to TRBD2. J lost 4 bases, V lost 0 bases, and 1 base had no gene match. The CDR3 totals 16 residues. CDR1 LGHNA and CDR2 YNFKEQ come from the germline V gene. CDR3 bases: TGTGCCAGCAGCCAAGAAACTAGCGGGGGGGCAGATACGCAGTATTTT. Amino acid sequence: CASSQETSGGADTQYF.

The chain links TRBV5-1 to TRBJ1-1; no definite D call. Germline loops: CDR1 SGHRS, CDR2 YFSETQ. This CDR3 region has 15 residues. Deletions cut 0 bases from V and 2 bases from J, with 11 bases between. The CDR3, as DNA: TGCGCCAGCAGCTTGGCGTGGGAGGTAAACACTGAAGCTTTCTTT. Its translation: CASSLAWEVNTEAFF.

The chain couples TRBV5-1 to TRBJ2-7; 8 nucleotides align to TRBD1. J was trimmed by 2 bases and V by 3 bases; bases with no gene match: 7. This CDR3 comprises 15 residues. The germline gives CDR1 SGHRS, CDR2 YFSETQ. CDR3 DNA sequence: TGCGCCAGCAGCTCTACCGGGACAGGAGCCTACGAGCAGTACTTC. Protein sequence: CASSSTGTGAYEQYF.

This chain connects TRBV28 to TRBJ2-6, with D perhaps TRBD1 or TRBD2 (5 bases each). V lost 8 bases to trimming and J lost 2 bases, with 13 bases between them. Germline V gene lookup returns CDR1 MDHEN and CDR2 SYDVKM. The CDR3 contains 15 residues. This chain's CDR3 is CASSPWGTGANVLTF. The CDR3 DNA follows: TGTGCCAGCTCCCCATGGGGGACTGGGGCCAACGTCCTGACTTTC.